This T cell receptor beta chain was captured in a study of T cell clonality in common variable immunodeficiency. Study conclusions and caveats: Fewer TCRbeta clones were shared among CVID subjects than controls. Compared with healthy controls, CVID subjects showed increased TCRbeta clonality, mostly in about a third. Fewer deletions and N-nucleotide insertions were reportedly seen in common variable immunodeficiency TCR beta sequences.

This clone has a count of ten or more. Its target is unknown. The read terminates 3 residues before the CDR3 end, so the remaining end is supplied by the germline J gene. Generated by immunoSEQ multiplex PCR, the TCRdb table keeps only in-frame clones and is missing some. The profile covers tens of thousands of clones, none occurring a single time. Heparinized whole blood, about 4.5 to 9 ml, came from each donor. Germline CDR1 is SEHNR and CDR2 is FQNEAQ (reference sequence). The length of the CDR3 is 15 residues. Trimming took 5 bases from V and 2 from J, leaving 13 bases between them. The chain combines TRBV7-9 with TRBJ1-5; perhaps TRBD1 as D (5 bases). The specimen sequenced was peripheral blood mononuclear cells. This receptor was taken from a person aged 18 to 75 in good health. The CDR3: CASSEGPGGNQPQHF. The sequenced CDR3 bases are TGTGCCAGCAGCGAAGGTCCGGGGGGCAATCAGCCC.